What follows is one T cell receptor (beta chain) and its context. This CDR3 comprises 16 residues. V gave up 0 bases and J gave up 4 bases, with 13 bases separating them. Germline V gene lookup returns CDR1 SGDLS and CDR2 YYNGEE. TCRdb's copy holds only in-frame clones and misses some; the assay was immunoSEQ multiplex PCR. The data contain 150,000 to 200,000 clones, around 95% of them singletons. These data come from a study of blood T cell repertoires in COVID-19. In the study overall: The United States, Italy and Spain provided the acute and convalescent COVID-19 samples. PBMCs, B-cell-depleted T cells, or T cells provided the cDNA or gDNA that made up the material.

Seattle patients were enrolled during active infection and followed longitudinally. This rearrangement joins TRBV9 to TRBJ1-4; D remains unclear. This TCR came from a man aged 25-45 years with COVID-19, enrolled during active disease. Sequenced material: peripheral blood. The CDR3 region has the DNA TGTGCCAGCAGCGTAGGTCCCTACTCTTATAATGAAAAACTGTTTTTT. Translating gives CASSVGPYSYNEKLFF.